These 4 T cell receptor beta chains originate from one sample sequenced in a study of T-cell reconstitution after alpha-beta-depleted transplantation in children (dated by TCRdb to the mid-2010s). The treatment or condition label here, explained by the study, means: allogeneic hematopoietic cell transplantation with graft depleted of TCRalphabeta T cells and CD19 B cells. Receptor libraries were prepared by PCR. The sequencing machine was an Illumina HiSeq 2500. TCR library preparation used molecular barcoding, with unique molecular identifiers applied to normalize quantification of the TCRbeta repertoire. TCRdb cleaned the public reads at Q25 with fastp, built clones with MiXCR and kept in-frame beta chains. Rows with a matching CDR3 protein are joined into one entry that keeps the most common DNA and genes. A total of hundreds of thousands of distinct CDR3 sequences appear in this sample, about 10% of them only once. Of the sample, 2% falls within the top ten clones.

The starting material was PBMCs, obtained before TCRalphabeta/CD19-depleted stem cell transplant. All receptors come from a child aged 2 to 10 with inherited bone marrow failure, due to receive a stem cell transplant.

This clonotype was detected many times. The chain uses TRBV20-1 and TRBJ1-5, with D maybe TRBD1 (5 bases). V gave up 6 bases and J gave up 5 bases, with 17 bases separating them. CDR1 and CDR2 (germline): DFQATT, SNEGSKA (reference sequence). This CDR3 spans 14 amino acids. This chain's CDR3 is CSARPPRVDQPQHF. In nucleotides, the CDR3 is TGCAGTGCCCGCCCCCCCAGGGTTGATCAGCCCCAGCATTTT.

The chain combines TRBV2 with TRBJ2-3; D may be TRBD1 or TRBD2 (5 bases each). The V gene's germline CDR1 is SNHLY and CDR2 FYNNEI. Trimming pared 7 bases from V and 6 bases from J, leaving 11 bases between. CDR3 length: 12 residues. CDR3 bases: TGTGCCAGCAAGGGGACCGGGGATACGCAGTATTTT. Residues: CASKGTGDTQYF. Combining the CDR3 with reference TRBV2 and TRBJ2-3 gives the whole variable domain EPEVTQTPSHQVTQMGQEVILRCVPISNHLYFYWYRQILGQKVEFLVSFYNNEISEKSEIFDDQFSVERPDGSNFTLKIRSTKLEDSAMYFCASKGTGDTQYFGPGTRLTVL.

The CDR3 nucleotides read TGTGCCAGCAGCTTAAGATGGTTAGACAAAGGAAATGAGCAGTTCTTC. Its protein is CASSLRWLDKGNEQFF. The chain recombines TRBV7-2 with TRBJ2-1; D remains ambiguous. Trimming cost V 2 bases and J 7 bases, with 18 bases left between them. The length of the CDR3 is 16 residues. Germline assignment: CDR1 SGHTA and CDR2 FQGNSA. The full variable domain, in which reference TRBV7-2 and TRBJ2-1 provide the parts outside the CDR3, is GAGVSQSPSNKVTEKGKDVELRCDPISGHTALYWYRQSLGQGLEFLIYFQGNSAPDKSGLPSDRFSAERTGGSVSTLTIQRTQQEDSAVYLCASSLRWLDKGNEQFFGPGTRLTVL.

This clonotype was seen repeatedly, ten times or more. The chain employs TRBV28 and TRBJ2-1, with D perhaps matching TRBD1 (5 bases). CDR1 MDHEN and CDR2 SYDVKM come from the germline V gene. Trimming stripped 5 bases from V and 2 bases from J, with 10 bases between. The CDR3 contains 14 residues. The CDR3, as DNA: TGTGCCAGCAGTATCGGCAGGGCCTACAATGAGCAGTTCTTC. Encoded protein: CASSIGRAYNEQFF. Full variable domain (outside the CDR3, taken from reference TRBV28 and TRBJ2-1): DVKVTQSSRYLVKRTGEKVFLECVQDMDHENMFWYRQDPGLGLRLIYFSYDVKMKEKGDIPEGYSVSREKKERFSLILESASTNQTSMYLCASSIGRAYNEQFFGPGTRLTVL.